This T cell receptor (beta chain) was captured in a study of shared clonotypes between healthy human individuals (dated by TCRdb to 2018 to 2021). Background on the whole study: Three men and two women, aged 18 to 49 years, made up the cohort. For each donor, CD4 naive and CD4 memory were each given three plates, CD8 naive was given two plates, and CD8 memory was given one plate. To estimate repertoire size and how much clonotypes are shared between individuals, the study performed deep sequencing of blood TCR repertoires from about 5 healthy adults. To increase sequencing depth and limit assay-specific biases, TCR repertoire library preparation and sequencing were carried out by different laboratories using diverse techniques. Leukapheresis yielded between about 0.85 and 10 billion PBMCs per donor.

General findings and caveats noted by the study authors: Pairwise subsampling indicated that sequencing depth was expected to affect the degree of clonotype sharing among donors. Naive subsets generally had larger estimated clonotype richness than memory subsets. Only blood was sampled, and tissue TCR repertoires likely differ from those in blood. Sharing across a handful of donors was observed for about 5% of naive CD4, about 4% of naive CD8, 2% to 2.5% of memory CD4, and about 0.4% of memory CD8 clonotypes. The small number of donors limited the genetic and exposure-history diversity represented. Even with the large sequencing depth, rarefaction of the sorted-subset datasets indicated that sequencing was incomplete. Compared with non-shared clonotypes, the clonotypes found in all four sorted-subset donors had higher generation probabilities.

Based on the germline V gene, the CDR1 and CDR2 sequences are SGHRS and YFSETQ. Relative to germline, V is 4 bases shorter and J is 10 bases shorter, with 15 bases between their ends. Measured from the cysteine to the phenylalanine, the CDR3 is 13 residues long. Kept here is only the CDR3 DNA, which spans 39 bases and is read in frame from base 1. About this clone: Its target antigen remains unknown. No qualities accompany the bases; no much larger clone lies one base away.

Using the deep immunoSEQ assay, TCR CDR3 regions were amplified from genomic DNA by multiplex PCR. Extracted genomic DNA from each cell subset was distributed evenly across all wells of several immunoSEQ 96-well plates, and each plate was treated as a replicate. For sorted subsets, each replicate PCR was loaded with 150 to 250 ng genomic DNA, equivalent to some 31,000 T cell genomes. Purified libraries were measured with a Qubit 3.0 fluorometer, size-checked on a Bioanalyzer 2100, and measured again with the KAPA Library Quantification kit. Every immunoSEQ 96-well plate was sequenced on a dedicated single-read 150-cycle Illumina NextSeq 550 flow cell. In the source study's methods: The immunoSEQ output contained only junctional sequences without quality scores, so filtering could not match that applied to full-length reads. To assign V/J genes and CDR3, sequences were annotated against IMGT germline references using PyIR, a Python wrapper for IgBLAST v1.9. Reads were removed for weak V/J assignments (E-value above 1e-6), missing CDR3, stop codons, out-of-frame junctions, or ambiguous translated residues. V3J clonotypes were defined as sequences sharing the same inferred V gene, J gene, and CDR3 amino acid sequence. Percentage overlap between repertoires was computed as shared unique clonotypes divided by the size of the smaller repertoire. Richness of each repertoire was evaluated using RTK rarefaction, the Chao1 estimator, and Recon v2.1 estimates of unobserved clonotypes. For all TCRbeta clonotypes obtained by the gDNA method from a few donors, generation probabilities were computed with OLGA. This is the immuneACCESS table as TCRdb keeps it, with only in-frame sequences that have V and J called. A part of the clones is gone; compared with another copy, unresolved V genes explain less than half, and the rest is unexplained. V, J and clone size are those of that table, while D and trimming were read from the DNA. This sample has 2 million to 2.5 million clones in its table, and approximately 95% of those were observed once. Of the sample, around 0.4% is held by the ten largest clones.

Healthy HIV-negative adults with no recently reported acute infections or vaccinations were included as donors. Only Caucasian adults living in Nashville, Tennessee, USA were represented among the donors. CD4+ T cells were enriched by magnetic negative selection, after which naive cells were positively selected on CD45RA and the negative fraction was taken as the memory subset. After blood collection by leukapheresis, PBMCs were isolated using Ficoll-Histopaque density gradient centrifugation and then cryopreserved in the vapor phase of liquid nitrogen. Purity and quantity of every magnetically sorted T cell population were checked by analytical flow cytometry. Genomic DNA was isolated from each sorted fraction and quantified by UV absorbance on a Nanodrop 2000c.

Sequencing input: naive CD4+ T cells from PBMCs. This sample's cell subset or site label indicates: CD45RA+ positively selected. This sequence uses TRBV5-1 and TRBJ2-1; confidence is insufficient to name the D gene. This clonotype originated in a man aged 18 to 30 in good health. Some clones in this sample may be carry-over from other donors' samples. The nucleotide sequence is TGCGCCAGCAGCATGACCCCTGATTCCGAGCAGTTCTTC. This is translated as CASSMTPDSEQFF.